Listed below are T cell receptor beta chains from one sample, sequenced in a study of T cell repertoires in cytomegalovirus infection. TCRdb called the reads again in MiXCR, with one record for every CDR3 protein. The sample records more than 650,000 distinct CDR3 sequences, 35% to 40% being singletons. The sample consisted of PBMCs. The receptors were gathered from a human donor in good health (CMV status not recorded). Some clones in this sample may be carry-over from other donors' samples. CDR3s include the opening cysteine and the closing phenylalanine or tryptophan. A D gene is named only where the DNA matches it firmly. Clone size is given for some rows only: seen once, a few or many times, or a class if the clone is expanded.

J gene,CDR3 length,clone size,V gene,D gene,CDR3 protein,CDR3 DNA
TRBJ2-3,17,few,TRBV24-1,TRBD1,CATSDPGGQGAKDTQYF,TGTGCCACCAGTGACCCCGGGGGACAGGGGGCAAAAGATACGCAGTATTTT
TRBJ1-2,13,-,TRBV24-1,-,CATSDPGHYGYTF,TGTGCCACCAGTGACCCGGGACACTATGGCTACACCTTC
TRBJ1-5,16,few,TRBV7-8,-,CASSLARTRLSLPQHF,TGTGCCAGCAGCTTAGCCAGGACCCGCCTGTCATTACCCCAGCATTTT
TRBJ2-1,15,few,TRBV5-1,TRBD2,CASSPPLTSGGEQFF,TGCGCCAGCAGCCCCCCTTTAACTAGCGGGGGGGAGCAGTTCTTC
TRBJ2-1,16,few,TRBV7-4,TRBD2,CASRLNSGRSYNEQFF,TGTGCCAGCAGACTCAATAGCGGGAGGTCCTACAATGAGCAGTTCTTC
TRBJ1-1,13,many,TRBV27,TRBD1,CASSYDRVTEAFF,TGTGCCAGCAGTTACGACAGGGTCACTGAAGCTTTCTTT
TRBJ1-5,14,few,TRBV4-1,-,CASTLDGSNQPQHF,TGCGCCAGCACACTCGACGGTAGCAATCAGCCCCAGCATTTT
TRBJ2-3,17,few,TRBV5-6,TRBD2,CASQLGSSGATTDTQYF,TGTGCCAGCCAGCTTGGATCTAGCGGGGCCACCACAGATACGCAGTATTTT
TRBJ2-1,15,few,TRBV28,-,CASSLGGDWNNEQFF,TGTGCCAGCAGTTTGGGTGGCGACTGGAACAATGAGCAGTTCTTC
TRBJ1-4,15,few,TRBV7-2,TRBD1,CASSLRTGGGEKLFF,TGTGCCAGCAGCCTCAGGACAGGGGGCGGTGAAAAACTGTTTTTT
TRBJ1-5,14,-,TRBV6-1,-,CASRRDPLGQPQHF,TGTGCCAGCAGAAGGGACCCGTTGGGGCAGCCCCAGCATTTT
TRBJ2-2,18,-,TRBV7-4,-,CASSPRRDLQGGTGELFF,TGTGCCAGCAGCCCACGGAGAGATTTGCAGGGAGGCACCGGGGAGCTGTTTTTT
TRBJ2-3,18,few,TRBV7-9,TRBD2,CASGQGTSGGLSTDTQYF,TGTGCCAGCGGACAGGGGACTAGCGGGGGGCTGAGCACAGATACGCAGTATTTT
TRBJ2-3,14,-,TRBV7-9,-,CASSSVSVADTQYF,TGTGCCAGCAGCTCGGTGTCGGTCGCAGATACGCAGTATTTT
TRBJ2-4,15,few,TRBV12-3/TRBV12-4,-,CASSFPAGAKNIQYF,TGTGCCAGCAGTTTTCCCGCAGGCGCCAAAAACATTCAGTACTTC